These T cell receptor beta chains were read from a single sample in a study of PD-1 blockade in classical Hodgkin lymphoma. Sequencing was performed with immunoSEQ multiplex PCR; in TCRdb, only in-frame clones are kept and a portion is missing. This sample has 23,000 or so clones, with 72% found just once. The source material was peripheral blood mononuclear cells (PBMCs), sampled before the fourth cycle of nivolumab. The receptors were gathered from a human donor with classical Hodgkin lymphoma. Each CDR3 is given with its conserved first and last residue. The D gene is left open where the match is weak. For some rows the clone size is stated as once, few or many, or as a class when expanded; others skip it.

clone size: -
J gene: TRBJ1-2
D gene: -
V gene: TRBV9
CDR3 protein: CASSDPGRLRGYTF
CDR3 DNA: TGTGCCAGCAGCGACCCGGGACGTTTAAGAGGCTACACCTTC

clone size: few
J gene: TRBJ1-4
D gene: -
V gene: TRBV13
CDR3 protein: CASSFIGQELFF
CDR3 DNA: TGTGCCAGCAGCTTTATAGGCCAAGAACTGTTTTTT

clone size: -
J gene: TRBJ1-5
D gene: -
V gene: TRBV6-6
CDR3 protein: CASSYEGQSNQPQHF
CDR3 DNA: TGTGCCAGCAGTTACGAAGGACAAAGCAATCAGCCCCAGCATTTT

clone size: few
J gene: TRBJ2-5
D gene: TRBD2
V gene: TRBV7-8
CDR3 protein: CASSPSGVETQYF
CDR3 DNA: TGTGCCAGCAGCCCTAGCGGGGTAGAGACCCAGTACTTC

clone size: few
J gene: TRBJ1-2
D gene: -
V gene: TRBV2
CDR3 protein: CASETTGSGYTF
CDR3 DNA: TGTGCCAGCGAAACGACAGGATCTGGCTACACCTTC

clone size: few
J gene: TRBJ2-2
D gene: TRBD2
V gene: TRBV9
CDR3 protein: CASSVAPSGGTGELFF
CDR3 DNA: TGTGCCAGCAGCGTAGCTCCTAGCGGGGGGACCGGGGAGCTGTTTTTT

clone size: -
J gene: TRBJ1-5
D gene: -
V gene: TRBV30
CDR3 protein: CAWSVQSNQPQHF
CDR3 DNA: TGTGCCTGGAGTGTACAGAGCAATCAGCCCCAGCATTTT

clone size: -
J gene: TRBJ2-6
D gene: -
V gene: TRBV7-2
CDR3 protein: CASSRIDRYSGANVLTF
CDR3 DNA: TGTGCCAGCAGCCGAATAGACAGATACTCTGGGGCCAACGTCCTGACTTTC

clone size: -
J gene: TRBJ1-4
D gene: -
V gene: TRBV28
CDR3 protein: CASSWAPGMVFF
CDR3 DNA: TGTGCCAGCAGTTGGGCCCCCGGGATGGTGTTTTTT

clone size: -
J gene: TRBJ2-3
D gene: -
V gene: TRBV1
CDR3 protein: CTSSPLWGSLGDTQYF
CDR3 DNA: TGCACCAGCAGCCCTCTATGGGGATCCCTGGGAGATACGCAGTATTTT

clone size: -
J gene: TRBJ2-5
D gene: -
V gene: TRBV19
CDR3 protein: CASSTRDQETQYF
CDR3 DNA: TGTGCCAGTAGTACCAGAGACCAAGAGACCCAGTACTTC

clone size: -
J gene: TRBJ1-4
D gene: TRBD1
V gene: TRBV4-3
CDR3 protein: CASSQDLVRQGNNEKLFF
CDR3 DNA: TGCGCCAGCAGCCAAGATCTTGTCCGACAGGGCAATAATGAAAAACTGTTTTTT

clone size: few
J gene: TRBJ2-1
D gene: TRBD1
V gene: TRBV27
CDR3 protein: CASSLNRDSFYNEQFF
CDR3 DNA: TGTGCCAGCAGTCTCAATCGGGACAGCTTCTACAATGAGCAGTTCTTC

clone size: few
J gene: TRBJ1-3
D gene: -
V gene: TRBV30
CDR3 protein: CAWSNPRSGNTIYF
CDR3 DNA: TGTGCCTGGTCCAACCCCCGGTCGGGAAACACCATATATTTT

clone size: few
J gene: TRBJ2-1
D gene: TRBD2
V gene: TRBV7-9
CDR3 protein: CASSSPSGGGRYNEQFF
CDR3 DNA: TGTGCCAGCAGCTCCCCTAGCGGGGGGGGCAGGTACAATGAGCAGTTCTTC

clone size: -
J gene: TRBJ1-4
D gene: -
V gene: TRBV10-3
CDR3 protein: CAISESGEVNEKLFF
CDR3 DNA: TGTGCCATCAGTGAGAGTGGCGAAGTAAATGAAAAACTGTTTTTT

clone size: -
J gene: TRBJ1-3
D gene: -
V gene: TRBV29-1
CDR3 protein: CSADGSGDTIYF
CDR3 DNA: TGCAGCGCTGATGGTTCCGGGGACACCATATATTTT

clone size: -
J gene: TRBJ2-7
D gene: -
V gene: TRBV11-2
CDR3 protein: CASSLGRGPGYEQYF
CDR3 DNA: TGTGCCAGCAGCTTGGGGAGGGGGCCAGGCTACGAGCAGTACTTC

clone size: -
J gene: TRBJ1-2
D gene: TRBD1
V gene: TRBV28
CDR3 protein: CASSPDRVANYGYTF
CDR3 DNA: TGTGCCAGCAGCCCCGACAGGGTTGCTAACTATGGCTACACCTTC

clone size: -
J gene: TRBJ2-5
D gene: -
V gene: TRBV10-2
CDR3 protein: CASSPTIQETQYF
CDR3 DNA: TGCGCCAGCAGTCCCACCATCCAAGAGACCCAGTACTTC

clone size: -
J gene: TRBJ2-1
D gene: -
V gene: TRBV28
CDR3 protein: CASPPSQGYNEQFF
CDR3 DNA: TGTGCCAGCCCACCCAGCCAAGGCTACAATGAGCAGTTCTTC

clone size: -
J gene: TRBJ2-1
D gene: -
V gene: TRBV7-8
CDR3 protein: CASSLGGTPFF
CDR3 DNA: TGTGCCAGCAGCTTAGGGGGGACCCCATTCTTC

clone size: -
J gene: TRBJ1-1
D gene: TRBD1
V gene: TRBV19
CDR3 protein: CASSGYRGLAFF
CDR3 DNA: TGTGCCAGTAGTGGGTACAGGGGGCTGGCTTTCTTT

clone size: -
J gene: TRBJ2-3
D gene: -
V gene: TRBV30
CDR3 protein: CAWSLWASGTDTQYF
CDR3 DNA: TGTGCCTGGAGTTTATGGGCTAGCGGCACAGATACGCAGTATTTT

clone size: few
J gene: TRBJ1-2
D gene: -
V gene: TRBV4-1
CDR3 protein: CASSPPGKAYGYTF
CDR3 DNA: TGCGCCAGCAGCCCTCCAGGGAAGGCCTATGGCTACACCTTC

clone size: once
J gene: TRBJ2-6
D gene: -
V gene: TRBV27
CDR3 protein: CASSLGGANVLTF
CDR3 DNA: TGTGCCAGCAGTTTGGGGGGGGCCAACGTCCTGACTTTC

clone size: few
J gene: TRBJ2-7
D gene: -
V gene: TRBV5-6
CDR3 protein: CASSLSSGVGEQYF
CDR3 DNA: TGTGCCAGCAGCTTGTCTTCGGGGGTGGGAGAGCAGTACTTC

clone size: -
J gene: TRBJ1-1
D gene: -
V gene: TRBV28
CDR3 protein: CASSLPTVSSTEAFF
CDR3 DNA: TGTGCCAGCAGTCTTCCGACAGTTTCCTCTACTGAAGCTTTCTTT

clone size: -
J gene: TRBJ2-7
D gene: TRBD1
V gene: TRBV5-1
CDR3 protein: CASSPQGVSYEQYF
CDR3 DNA: TGCGCCAGCAGCCCGCAGGGGGTCTCCTACGAGCAGTACTTC

clone size: medium-sized
J gene: TRBJ2-5
D gene: -
V gene: TRBV5-1
CDR3 protein: CASSYGETQYF
CDR3 DNA: TGCGCCAGCAGCTACGGGGAGACCCAGTACTTC

clone size: -
J gene: TRBJ1-3
D gene: TRBD1
V gene: TRBV19
CDR3 protein: CASALQGSGNTIYF
CDR3 DNA: TGTGCCAGTGCCCTACAGGGGTCCGGAAACACCATATATTTT

clone size: medium-sized
J gene: TRBJ2-1
D gene: -
V gene: TRBV6-1
CDR3 protein: CASSEASHNEQFF
CDR3 DNA: TGTGCCAGCAGTGAAGCATCCCACAATGAGCAGTTCTTC

clone size: -
J gene: TRBJ2-2
D gene: -
V gene: TRBV7-9
CDR3 protein: CASSFSAGELFF
CDR3 DNA: TGTGCCAGCAGCTTTAGTGCCGGGGAGCTGTTTTTT

clone size: -
J gene: TRBJ1-3
D gene: -
V gene: TRBV5-6
CDR3 protein: CASSSWGSGNTIYF
CDR3 DNA: TGTGCCAGCAGTTCGTGGGGGAGCGGAAACACCATATATTTT

clone size: -
J gene: TRBJ2-1
D gene: TRBD1
V gene: TRBV9
CDR3 protein: CASQRRGQGSYNEQFF
CDR3 DNA: TGTGCCAGCCAAAGAAGAGGACAGGGATCCTACAATGAGCAGTTCTTC

clone size: few
J gene: TRBJ1-2
D gene: TRBD1
V gene: TRBV7-2
CDR3 protein: CASSGQGAVRYGYTF
CDR3 DNA: TGTGCCAGCAGCGGACAGGGGGCGGTTCGCTATGGCTACACCTTC

clone size: few
J gene: TRBJ1-1
D gene: -
V gene: TRBV5-1
CDR3 protein: CASSLGSGNTEAFF
CDR3 DNA: TGCGCCAGCAGCTTAGGATCAGGGAACACTGAAGCTTTCTTT

clone size: -
J gene: TRBJ2-1
D gene: TRBD2
V gene: TRBV7-9
CDR3 protein: CASSSYSGGLSYNEQFF
CDR3 DNA: TGTGCCAGCAGCTCTTATAGCGGGGGCCTCTCCTACAATGAGCAGTTCTTC

clone size: few
J gene: TRBJ1-2
D gene: -
V gene: TRBV7-2
CDR3 protein: CASSSTGYGYTF
CDR3 DNA: TGTGCCAGCAGCTCTACAGGATATGGCTACACCTTC

clone size: -
J gene: TRBJ2-5
D gene: -
V gene: TRBV9
CDR3 protein: CASSVGGTEETQYF
CDR3 DNA: TGTGCCAGCAGCGTAGGAGGGACGGAAGAGACCCAGTACTTC

clone size: -
J gene: TRBJ2-5
D gene: -
V gene: TRBV7-8
CDR3 protein: CASSRYGGIETQYF
CDR3 DNA: TGTGCCAGCAGTCGGTATGGGGGGATAGAGACCCAGTACTTC

clone size: -
J gene: TRBJ2-7
D gene: -
V gene: TRBV6-5
CDR3 protein: CASSYHSLYEQYF
CDR3 DNA: TGTGCCAGCAGTTACCACTCCCTCTACGAGCAGTACTTC

clone size: -
J gene: TRBJ1-3
D gene: -
V gene: TRBV29-1
CDR3 protein: CSVGQRTGNTIYF
CDR3 DNA: TGCAGCGTTGGACAGAGAACTGGAAACACCATATATTTT

clone size: -
J gene: TRBJ2-1
D gene: -
V gene: TRBV5-1
CDR3 protein: CASSPSSGQTNEQFF
CDR3 DNA: TGCGCCAGCAGCCCGAGTTCGGGGCAGACCAATGAGCAGTTCTTC

clone size: many
J gene: TRBJ1-5
D gene: -
V gene: TRBV7-8
CDR3 protein: CASSLGGTTNQPQHF
CDR3 DNA: TGTGCCAGCAGCTTAGGAGGGACAACGAATCAGCCCCAGCATTTT

clone size: -
J gene: TRBJ2-7
D gene: -
V gene: TRBV4-2
CDR3 protein: CASSLGADTYEQYF
CDR3 DNA: TGTGCCAGCAGCTTGGGAGCGGATACCTACGAGCAGTACTTC

clone size: -
J gene: TRBJ2-3
D gene: TRBD2
V gene: TRBV11-2
CDR3 protein: CAGSSRAGGYTQYF
CDR3 DNA: TGTGCCGGCAGCTCCCGAGCGGGGGGGTATACGCAGTATTTT

clone size: few
J gene: TRBJ2-3
D gene: -
V gene: TRBV7-9
CDR3 protein: CASSFSGMGWGTDTQYF
CDR3 DNA: TGTGCCAGCAGCTTTTCAGGGATGGGTTGGGGCACAGATACGCAGTATTTT

clone size: -
J gene: TRBJ1-5
D gene: -
V gene: TRBV7-2
CDR3 protein: CASSLSSGNSNQPQHF
CDR3 DNA: TGTGCCAGCAGCTTATCCTCAGGGAATAGCAATCAGCCCCAGCATTTT

clone size: few
J gene: TRBJ1-2
D gene: -
V gene: TRBV6-5
CDR3 protein: CASSYDGSSSYGYTF
CDR3 DNA: TGTGCCAGCAGTTACGACGGATCCTCCTCCTATGGCTACACCTTC

clone size: -
J gene: TRBJ2-1
D gene: -
V gene: TRBV9
CDR3 protein: CASSVGNGFYNEQFF
CDR3 DNA: TGTGCCAGCAGCGTAGGTAATGGCTTCTACAATGAGCAGTTCTTC

clone size: -
J gene: TRBJ2-7
D gene: -
V gene: TRBV19
CDR3 protein: CASSIDRGIPTYEQYF
CDR3 DNA: TGTGCCAGTAGTATAGATCGTGGGATACCTACCTACGAGCAGTACTTC

clone size: -
J gene: TRBJ2-7
D gene: TRBD2
V gene: TRBV7-2
CDR3 protein: CASSRGGTDTYEQYF
CDR3 DNA: TGTGCCAGCAGCCGGGGGGGGACGGATACCTACGAGCAGTACTTC

clone size: few
J gene: TRBJ1-5
D gene: -
V gene: TRBV28
CDR3 protein: CASTSPAAGRGQPQHF
CDR3 DNA: TGTGCCAGCACCTCTCCCGCAGCTGGCCGGGGCCAGCCCCAGCATTTT

clone size: once
J gene: TRBJ2-5
D gene: -
V gene: TRBV2
CDR3 protein: CASSATGGLKTQYF
CDR3 DNA: TGTGCCAGCAGTGCAACGGGGGGCCTCAAGACCCAGTACTTC

clone size: once
J gene: TRBJ2-7
D gene: TRBD2
V gene: TRBV7-2
CDR3 protein: CASSSGLALYEQYF
CDR3 DNA: TGTGCCAGCAGCTCGGGACTAGCGTTATACGAGCAGTACTTC

clone size: -
J gene: TRBJ1-2
D gene: -
V gene: TRBV7-9
CDR3 protein: CASSLGGWGYTF
CDR3 DNA: TGTGCCAGCAGCTTAGGAGGATGGGGCTACACCTTC

clone size: -
J gene: TRBJ2-1
D gene: -
V gene: TRBV5-1
CDR3 protein: CASSLMGRGSSYNEQFF
CDR3 DNA: TGCGCCAGCAGCTTGATGGGCCGGGGGTCCTCCTACAATGAGCAGTTCTTC

clone size: -
J gene: TRBJ2-1
D gene: -
V gene: TRBV9
CDR3 protein: CASSPLGGQGNEQFF
CDR3 DNA: TGTGCCAGCAGCCCTCTCGGCGGCCAAGGAAATGAGCAGTTCTTC